Listed here is a single T cell receptor beta chain. Its recognized antigen is unknown. Base qualities are not at hand, and no much larger clone is one base apart. The source of the sample is a study of CD8+ T cells in alopecia areata (dated by TCRdb to between 2017 and 2018). At the level of the whole study: The treated patients took part in an open-label pilot trial in which moderate-to-severe alopecia areata was treated with oral tofacitinib at 5 to 10 mg twice daily. Patients stayed on tofacitinib for 6 to 18 months and then had 6 months of follow-up off drug so that delayed response and recurrence could be assessed. Disease severity in treated patients was measured with the SALT score, which quantifies the percentage of affected scalp surface area. High-throughput TCRbeta sequencing was used to examine T cell clonal expansion in alopecia areata in both the C3H/HeJ mouse model and human patients. In humans, TCRbeta sequencing was performed on scalp tissue and on sorted CD4+ and CD8+ peripheral blood T cells from healthy controls and from patients with patchy or totalis/universalis alopecia areata. Biopsies were taken from tofacitinib-treated patients at baseline and at 4 and 24 weeks of treatment, and a later scalp biopsy was taken in several of the tofacitinib-treated patients. Scalp clonality was compared among normal scalp (n=4), patchy alopecia areata scalp (n=8), and alopecia totalis/universalis scalp (n=8). The RNA source kit depended on sample type: the PAXgene miRNA kit for fixed scalp, the miRNeasy kit for PBMCs, and the RNeasy kit for mouse skin. Amplification of TCRbeta CDR3 regions was done by immunoSEQ multiplex PCR using 35 Vbeta forward primers and 13 Jbeta reverse primers.

Receptor amplification or capture employed the immunoSEQ multiplex PCR assay. For TCR sequencing, RNA was extracted from every sample and reverse transcribed into cDNA to serve as template. First-strand cDNA was synthesized with SuperScript III using a 2:1 mix of oligo-dT and random hexamers. Amplification bias was assessed with a synthetic immune receptor repertoire, and residual bias was removed computationally. Per the source publication's procedure: Raw reads were preprocessed to remove errors, and CDR3 was defined by IMGT conventions from the conserved cysteine to phenylalanine. Clonality was computed as 1 minus the Shannon entropy, with the entropy normalized by log2 of the number of productive unique TCRs. Scalp TCRbeta sequences were cross-referenced with sorted blood CD4 and CD8 repertoires so that the CD4 or CD8 identity of scalp clones could be inferred. The source is immuneACCESS, and TCRdb retained only in-frame sequences with V and J called. Part of the clones is not carried over; for the studies checked, unresolved V genes explain less than half of this, and the remainder is unexplained. V, J and clone size are those of that table, while D and trimming were read from the DNA. The sample table contains about 200,000 clones; only one count was recorded for 50% to 70% of them. The ten largest clonotypes hold 1.5% to 2% of the sample.

The CDR3 runs 14 residues from the cysteine to the phenylalanine. The retained sequence is limited to the CDR3, 42 bases, with the frame set at the first base. Trimming removed 1 base from V and 6 bases from J; the gene matches leave 6 bases unexplained. Per the germline V gene (reference sequence), GTSNPN is the CDR1 and SVGIG is the CDR2. The sample's time point label, in plain terms: around 29 days on oral tofacitinib. The treatment or condition label, as the study defines it: oral pan-JAK inhibitor, 5-10 mg twice daily. From alopecia areata patients, peripheral blood was collected along with lesional scalp punch biopsies. After PBMCs were isolated by density centrifugation and stained for CD3, CD4 and CD8, a FACSAria was used to sort CD4+ and CD8+ T cells. On the study overall, not on this receptor specifically: The treated cohort was small, with a single nonresponder, so links between baseline CD8+ expansion and response need larger studies. Tofacitinib significantly decreased scalp clonality and the number of expanded CD8+ clones among the top 100 scalp clones. Resident alphabeta T cells in normal human skin are also sequenced, complicating scalp TCR repertoire analysis, unlike mouse skin dominated by gammadelta T cells. Compared with normal scalp, lesional scalp, particularly in alopecia totalis/universalis, had higher clonality and more expanded CD8+ clones, which suggests antigenic drive. During tofacitinib treatment, many expanded lesional clones remained in scalp and blood, and this persistence may partly explain relapse after treatment is stopped. Compared with mice, TCR sequences shared between patients were less clear, possibly partly because of HLA diversity across the patient population.

This clonotype was sampled from a human donor with alopecia areata. The input for sequencing was CD4+ T cells sorted from blood, taken at week 4, from a patient treated with tofacitinib. The V and J genes are TRBV30 and TRBJ1-5, and 7 junction bases match TRBD1. The CDR3 reads CAWSAGQLLQPQHF. DNA sequence: TGTGCCTGGAGTGCGGGACAGCTACTTCAGCCCCAGCATTTT.